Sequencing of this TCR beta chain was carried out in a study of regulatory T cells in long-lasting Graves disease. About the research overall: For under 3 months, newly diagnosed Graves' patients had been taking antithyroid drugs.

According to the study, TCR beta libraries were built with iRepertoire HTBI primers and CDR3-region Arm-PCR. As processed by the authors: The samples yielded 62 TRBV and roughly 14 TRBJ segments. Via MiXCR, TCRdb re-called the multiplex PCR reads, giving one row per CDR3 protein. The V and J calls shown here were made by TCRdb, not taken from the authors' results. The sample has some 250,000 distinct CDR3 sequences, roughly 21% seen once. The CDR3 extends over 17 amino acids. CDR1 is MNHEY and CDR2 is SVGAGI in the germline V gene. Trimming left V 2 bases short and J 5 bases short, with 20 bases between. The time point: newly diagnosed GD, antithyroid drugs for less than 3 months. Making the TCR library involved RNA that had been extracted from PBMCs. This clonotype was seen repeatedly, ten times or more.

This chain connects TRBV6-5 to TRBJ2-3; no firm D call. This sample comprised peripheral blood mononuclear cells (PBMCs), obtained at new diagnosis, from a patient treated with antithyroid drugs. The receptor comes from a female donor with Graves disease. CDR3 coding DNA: TGTGCCAGCAGTTACCGGGTGGGGTTCGTTGATGTAGATACGCAGTATTTT. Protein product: CASSYRVGFVDVDTQYF.